This T cell receptor beta chain derives from a study of OX40 agonist ivuxolimab in advanced cancers. Whole-study context: Patients received the agonistic anti-OX40 (CD134) antibody ivuxolimab.

This CDR3 has 11 amino acids. Trimming took 3 bases from V and 8 from J, leaving 4 bases between them. Germline assignment: CDR1 LNHDA and CDR2 SQIVND (reference sequence). The assay was immunoSEQ multiplex PCR, and TCRdb's table has in-frame clones only and misses some. This sample has under 55,000 clones, with over 80% found just once. The sample was CD4+ or CD8+ T cells sorted from blood, taken in a trial of the OX40 agonist ivuxolimab. The chain recombines TRBV19 with TRBJ1-4; D gene unclear. The clonotype comes from an adult with an advanced solid tumor such as melanoma, head and neck, liver or kidney cancer. CDR3 bases: TGTGCCAGTAGTATTAGGGAAAAACTGTTTTTT. Amino acids: CASSIREKLFF.